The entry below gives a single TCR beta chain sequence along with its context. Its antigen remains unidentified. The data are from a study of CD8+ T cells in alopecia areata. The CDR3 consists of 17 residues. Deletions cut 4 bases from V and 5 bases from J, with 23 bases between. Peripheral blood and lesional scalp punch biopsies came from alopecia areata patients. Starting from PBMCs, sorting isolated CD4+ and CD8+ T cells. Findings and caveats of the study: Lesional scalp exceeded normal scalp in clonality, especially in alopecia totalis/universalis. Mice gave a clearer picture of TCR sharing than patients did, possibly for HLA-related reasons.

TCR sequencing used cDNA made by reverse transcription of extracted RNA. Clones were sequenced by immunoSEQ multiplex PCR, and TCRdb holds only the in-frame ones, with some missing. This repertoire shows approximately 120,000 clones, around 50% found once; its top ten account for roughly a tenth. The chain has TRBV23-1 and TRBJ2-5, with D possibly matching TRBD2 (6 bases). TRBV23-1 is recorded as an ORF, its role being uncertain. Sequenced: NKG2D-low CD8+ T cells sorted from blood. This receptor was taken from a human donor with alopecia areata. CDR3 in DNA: TGCGCCAGCAGTCCCCGGAGGGACTCTCAAGGGAGGGAGACCCAGTACTTC. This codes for CASSPRRDSQGRETQYF.